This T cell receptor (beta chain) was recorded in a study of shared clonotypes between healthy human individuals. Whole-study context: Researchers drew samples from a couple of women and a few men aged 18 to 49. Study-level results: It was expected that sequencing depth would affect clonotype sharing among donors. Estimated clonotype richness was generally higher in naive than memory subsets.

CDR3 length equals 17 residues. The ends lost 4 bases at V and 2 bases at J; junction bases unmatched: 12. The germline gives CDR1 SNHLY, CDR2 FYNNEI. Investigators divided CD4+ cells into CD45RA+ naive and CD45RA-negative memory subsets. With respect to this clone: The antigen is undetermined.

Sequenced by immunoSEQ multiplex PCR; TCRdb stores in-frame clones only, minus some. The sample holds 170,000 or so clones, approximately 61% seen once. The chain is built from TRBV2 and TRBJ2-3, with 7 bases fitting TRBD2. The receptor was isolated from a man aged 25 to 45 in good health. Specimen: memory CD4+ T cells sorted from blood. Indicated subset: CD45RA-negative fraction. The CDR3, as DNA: TGTGCCAGCAGTGGGGGACGGGCGGGAGTGCACACAGATACGCAGTATTTT. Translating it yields CASSGGRAGVHTDTQYF.